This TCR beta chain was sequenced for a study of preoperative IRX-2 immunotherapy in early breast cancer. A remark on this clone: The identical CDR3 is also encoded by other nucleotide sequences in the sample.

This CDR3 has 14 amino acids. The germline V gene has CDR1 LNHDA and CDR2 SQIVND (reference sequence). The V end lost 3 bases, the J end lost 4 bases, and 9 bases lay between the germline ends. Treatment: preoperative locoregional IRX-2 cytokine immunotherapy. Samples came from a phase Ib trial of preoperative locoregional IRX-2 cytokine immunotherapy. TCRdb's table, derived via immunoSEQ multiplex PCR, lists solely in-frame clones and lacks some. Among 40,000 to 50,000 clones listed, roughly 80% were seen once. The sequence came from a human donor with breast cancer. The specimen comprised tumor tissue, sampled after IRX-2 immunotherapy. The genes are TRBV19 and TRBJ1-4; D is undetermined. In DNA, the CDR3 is TGTGCCAGTAGTATGGGCAGGATTAATGAAAAACTGTTTTTT. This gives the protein CASSMGRINEKLFF.